The clone carrying this T cell receptor (beta chain) was counted between two and nine times. No antigen is known for it. This record comes from a study of beta chain features in type 1 diabetes. Each sorted fraction was over 95% pure. Whole-study results and caveats: There was a moderate but significant shortening of TCRB CDR3s in all four CD4+ subsets of Type 1 diabetes patients. Patients with type 1 diabetes carried fewer insertions and had more deletions at their VDJ junctions.

Expressed TCRB transcripts got sequenced, as all isolated RNA was reverse transcribed. Averages about a million reads characterized the stem cell-like memory T cell samples. The assay was immunoSEQ multiplex PCR, and TCRdb's table has in-frame clones only and misses some. This sample yields 35,000 to 50,000 clones, of which roughly 50% are seen a single time; about 0.25% belongs to the top ten. Sequencing was carried out using stem cell memory CD4+ T cells from blood. This clonotype was obtained from a young woman in good health.

As DNA, the CDR3 is TGCGCCAGCAGCCAACGATCCGGGACTAGCGGGAGTGGAAGGAGGGAGACCCAGTACTTC. This codes for CASSQRSGTSGSGRRETQYF. J is TRBJ2-5 and V is TRBV4-3; 14 nucleotides match TRBD2. The CDR3 length is 20 residues. Germline values: CDR1 LGHNA, CDR2 YSLEER. The V and J ends lost 2 bases and 5 bases, in that order; junction bases with no gene match: 16.